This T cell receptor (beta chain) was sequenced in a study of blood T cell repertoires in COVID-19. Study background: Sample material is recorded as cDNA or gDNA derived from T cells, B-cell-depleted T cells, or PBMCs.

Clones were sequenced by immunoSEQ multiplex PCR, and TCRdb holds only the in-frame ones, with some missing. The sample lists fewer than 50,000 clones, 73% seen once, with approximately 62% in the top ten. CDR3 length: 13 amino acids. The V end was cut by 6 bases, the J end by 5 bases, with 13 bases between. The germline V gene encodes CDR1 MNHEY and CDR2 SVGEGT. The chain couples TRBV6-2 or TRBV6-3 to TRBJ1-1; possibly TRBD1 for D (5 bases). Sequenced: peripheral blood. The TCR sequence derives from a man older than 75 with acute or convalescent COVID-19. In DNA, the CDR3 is TGTGCCAGCAGCCAACTTAGGGGAACTGAAGCTTTCTTT. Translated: CASSQLRGTEAFF.